This T cell receptor (beta chain) was profiled in a study of T cell responses to AZD1222 COVID-19 vaccine. The CDR3 is made up of 16 amino acids. The V and J ends lost 7 bases and 0 bases, in that order; junction bases with no gene match: 6. Germline assignment: CDR1 LGHNT and CDR2 FRNRAP. Profiling relied on immunoSEQ multiplex PCR, and the TCRdb table lists in-frame clones only, not all of them. The sample yields fewer than 200,000 clones, around 92% seen once. The study's findings and limits: Repertoires were collected only later (after the peak T cell response had occurred). Close to half of all spike-specific TCRs reportedly target regions of the variants that are unmutated.

Remarks on this clone: Its antigen is not identified.

J is TRBJ2-3 and V is TRBV12-5; 11 nucleotides match TRBD2. The sample was peripheral blood, taken on day 0 of AZD1222 vaccination. The clonotype originates from an adult in good health. In nucleotides, the CDR3 is TGTGCTAGTGAACTGGGGACTAGCGGAAGCACAGATACGCAGTATTTT. Protein sequence: CASELGTSGSTDTQYF.